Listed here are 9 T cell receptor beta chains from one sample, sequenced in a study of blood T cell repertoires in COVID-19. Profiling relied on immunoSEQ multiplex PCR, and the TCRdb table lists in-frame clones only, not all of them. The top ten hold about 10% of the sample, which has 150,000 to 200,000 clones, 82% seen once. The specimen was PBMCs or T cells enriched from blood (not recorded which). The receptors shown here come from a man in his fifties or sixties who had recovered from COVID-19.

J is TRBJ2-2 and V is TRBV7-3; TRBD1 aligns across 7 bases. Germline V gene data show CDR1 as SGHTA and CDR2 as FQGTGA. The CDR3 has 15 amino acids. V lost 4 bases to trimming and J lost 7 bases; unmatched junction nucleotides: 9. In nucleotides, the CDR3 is TGTGCCAGCAGCTCGCACAGGGGAAGTGGCGGGGAGCTGTTTTTT. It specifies CASSSHRGSGGELFF.

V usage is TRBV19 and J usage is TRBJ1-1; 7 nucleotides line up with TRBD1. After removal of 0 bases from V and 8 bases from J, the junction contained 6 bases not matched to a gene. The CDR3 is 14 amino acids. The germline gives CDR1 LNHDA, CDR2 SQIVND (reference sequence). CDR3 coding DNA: TGTGCCAGTAGTATAGAGGTTAGGACAGGCGAAGCTTTCTTT. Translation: CASSIEVRTGEAFF.

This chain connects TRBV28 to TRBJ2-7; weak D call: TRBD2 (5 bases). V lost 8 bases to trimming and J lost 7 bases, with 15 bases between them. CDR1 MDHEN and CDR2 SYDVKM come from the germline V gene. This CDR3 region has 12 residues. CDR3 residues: CASAESGGEQYF. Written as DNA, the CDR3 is TGTGCCAGCGCGGAGAGTGGAGGAGAGCAGTACTTC.

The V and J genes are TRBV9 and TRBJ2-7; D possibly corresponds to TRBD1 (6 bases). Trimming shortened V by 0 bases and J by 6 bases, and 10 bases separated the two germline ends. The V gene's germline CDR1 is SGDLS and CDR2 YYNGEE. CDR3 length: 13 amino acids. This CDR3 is CASSVGGLGEQYF. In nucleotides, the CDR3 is TGTGCCAGCAGCGTAGGGGGGCTCGGCGAGCAGTACTTC.

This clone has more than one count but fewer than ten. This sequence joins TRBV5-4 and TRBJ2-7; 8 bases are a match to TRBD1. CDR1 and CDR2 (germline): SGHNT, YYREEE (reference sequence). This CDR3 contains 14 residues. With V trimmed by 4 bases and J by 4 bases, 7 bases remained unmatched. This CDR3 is CASSVGQGWYEQYF. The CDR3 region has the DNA TGTGCCAGCAGCGTCGGACAGGGTTGGTACGAGCAGTACTTC.

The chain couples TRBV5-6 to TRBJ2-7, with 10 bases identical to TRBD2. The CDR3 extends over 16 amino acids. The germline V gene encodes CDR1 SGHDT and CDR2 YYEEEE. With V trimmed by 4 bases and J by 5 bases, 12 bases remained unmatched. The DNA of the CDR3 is TGTGCCAGCAGCCCACTCTCTAGCGGGAGTAGCCACGAGCAGTACTTC. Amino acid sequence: CASSPLSSGSSHEQYF.

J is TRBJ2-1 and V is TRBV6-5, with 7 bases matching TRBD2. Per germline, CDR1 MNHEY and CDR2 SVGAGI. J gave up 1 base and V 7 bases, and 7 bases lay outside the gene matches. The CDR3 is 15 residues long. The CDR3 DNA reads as TGTGCCAGCAATCAACCGGGGGGTTCCTACAATGAGCAGTTCTTC. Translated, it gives CASNQPGGSYNEQFF.

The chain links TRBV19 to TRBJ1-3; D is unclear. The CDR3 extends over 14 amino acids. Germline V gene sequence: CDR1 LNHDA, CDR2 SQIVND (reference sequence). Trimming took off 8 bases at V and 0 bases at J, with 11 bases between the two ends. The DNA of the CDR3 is TGTGCCAGTCTCGAGGGCGGCTCTGGAAACACCATATATTTT. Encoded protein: CASLEGGSGNTIYF.

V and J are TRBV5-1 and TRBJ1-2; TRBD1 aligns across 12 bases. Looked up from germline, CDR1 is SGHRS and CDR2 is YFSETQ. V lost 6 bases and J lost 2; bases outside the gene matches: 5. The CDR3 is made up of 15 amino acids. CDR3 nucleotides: TGCGCCAGCAAATCGGGACAGGGGGCGAACTATGGCTACACCTTC. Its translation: CASKSGQGANYGYTF.